This TCR beta chain was sequenced for a study of OX40 agonist ivuxolimab in advanced cancers. Study background: Patients received ivuxolimab, an intravenous treatment, every 2 weeks at 0.01 to 10 mg/kg.

Sequenced by immunoSEQ multiplex PCR; TCRdb stores in-frame clones only, minus some. In the table there are tens of thousands of clones, just under 85% of which are singletons. The CDR3 loop spans 14 amino acids. V dropped 3 bases and J dropped 7 bases, with 16 bases sitting between them. Germline V gene lookup returns CDR1 LGHNA and CDR2 YSLEER. This chain links TRBV4-3 with TRBJ2-7, with a tentative D call TRBD2 (6 bases). The sample here was CD4+ or CD8+ T cells sorted from blood, taken in a trial of the OX40 agonist ivuxolimab. The sequence was collected from an adult with an advanced solid tumor such as melanoma, head and neck, liver or kidney cancer. DNA for the CDR3: TGCGCCAGCAGCCAGGGGGACTCCCACCTGGAGCAGTACTTC. Amino acid sequence: CASSQGDSHLEQYF.